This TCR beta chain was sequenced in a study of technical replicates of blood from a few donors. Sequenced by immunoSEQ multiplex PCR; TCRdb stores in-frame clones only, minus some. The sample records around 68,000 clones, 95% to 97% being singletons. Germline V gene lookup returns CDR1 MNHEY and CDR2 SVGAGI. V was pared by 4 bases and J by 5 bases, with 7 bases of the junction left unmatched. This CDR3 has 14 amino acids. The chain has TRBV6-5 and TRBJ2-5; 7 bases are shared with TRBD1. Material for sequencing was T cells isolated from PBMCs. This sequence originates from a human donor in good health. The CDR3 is CASSSMTGQETQYF. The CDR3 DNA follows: TGTGCCAGCAGTTCCATGACAGGGCAGGAGACCCAGTACTTC.